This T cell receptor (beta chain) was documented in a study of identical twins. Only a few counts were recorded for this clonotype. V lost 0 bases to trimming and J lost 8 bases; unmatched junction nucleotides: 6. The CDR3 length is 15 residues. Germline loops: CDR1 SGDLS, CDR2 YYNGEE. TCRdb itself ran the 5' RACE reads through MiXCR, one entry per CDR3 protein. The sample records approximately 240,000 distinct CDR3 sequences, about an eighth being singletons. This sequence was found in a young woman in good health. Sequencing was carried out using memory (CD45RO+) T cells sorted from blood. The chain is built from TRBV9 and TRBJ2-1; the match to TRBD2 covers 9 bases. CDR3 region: CASSVVSSGAHEQFF. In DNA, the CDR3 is TGTGCCAGCAGCGTAGTGTCTAGCGGGGCGCATGAGCAGTTCTTC. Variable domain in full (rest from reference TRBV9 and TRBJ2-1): DSGVTQTPKHLITATGQRVTLRCSPRSGDLSVYWYQQSLDQGLQFLIQYYNGEERAKGNILERFSAQQFPDLHSELNLSSLELGDSALYFCASSVVSSGAHEQFFGPGTRLTVL.